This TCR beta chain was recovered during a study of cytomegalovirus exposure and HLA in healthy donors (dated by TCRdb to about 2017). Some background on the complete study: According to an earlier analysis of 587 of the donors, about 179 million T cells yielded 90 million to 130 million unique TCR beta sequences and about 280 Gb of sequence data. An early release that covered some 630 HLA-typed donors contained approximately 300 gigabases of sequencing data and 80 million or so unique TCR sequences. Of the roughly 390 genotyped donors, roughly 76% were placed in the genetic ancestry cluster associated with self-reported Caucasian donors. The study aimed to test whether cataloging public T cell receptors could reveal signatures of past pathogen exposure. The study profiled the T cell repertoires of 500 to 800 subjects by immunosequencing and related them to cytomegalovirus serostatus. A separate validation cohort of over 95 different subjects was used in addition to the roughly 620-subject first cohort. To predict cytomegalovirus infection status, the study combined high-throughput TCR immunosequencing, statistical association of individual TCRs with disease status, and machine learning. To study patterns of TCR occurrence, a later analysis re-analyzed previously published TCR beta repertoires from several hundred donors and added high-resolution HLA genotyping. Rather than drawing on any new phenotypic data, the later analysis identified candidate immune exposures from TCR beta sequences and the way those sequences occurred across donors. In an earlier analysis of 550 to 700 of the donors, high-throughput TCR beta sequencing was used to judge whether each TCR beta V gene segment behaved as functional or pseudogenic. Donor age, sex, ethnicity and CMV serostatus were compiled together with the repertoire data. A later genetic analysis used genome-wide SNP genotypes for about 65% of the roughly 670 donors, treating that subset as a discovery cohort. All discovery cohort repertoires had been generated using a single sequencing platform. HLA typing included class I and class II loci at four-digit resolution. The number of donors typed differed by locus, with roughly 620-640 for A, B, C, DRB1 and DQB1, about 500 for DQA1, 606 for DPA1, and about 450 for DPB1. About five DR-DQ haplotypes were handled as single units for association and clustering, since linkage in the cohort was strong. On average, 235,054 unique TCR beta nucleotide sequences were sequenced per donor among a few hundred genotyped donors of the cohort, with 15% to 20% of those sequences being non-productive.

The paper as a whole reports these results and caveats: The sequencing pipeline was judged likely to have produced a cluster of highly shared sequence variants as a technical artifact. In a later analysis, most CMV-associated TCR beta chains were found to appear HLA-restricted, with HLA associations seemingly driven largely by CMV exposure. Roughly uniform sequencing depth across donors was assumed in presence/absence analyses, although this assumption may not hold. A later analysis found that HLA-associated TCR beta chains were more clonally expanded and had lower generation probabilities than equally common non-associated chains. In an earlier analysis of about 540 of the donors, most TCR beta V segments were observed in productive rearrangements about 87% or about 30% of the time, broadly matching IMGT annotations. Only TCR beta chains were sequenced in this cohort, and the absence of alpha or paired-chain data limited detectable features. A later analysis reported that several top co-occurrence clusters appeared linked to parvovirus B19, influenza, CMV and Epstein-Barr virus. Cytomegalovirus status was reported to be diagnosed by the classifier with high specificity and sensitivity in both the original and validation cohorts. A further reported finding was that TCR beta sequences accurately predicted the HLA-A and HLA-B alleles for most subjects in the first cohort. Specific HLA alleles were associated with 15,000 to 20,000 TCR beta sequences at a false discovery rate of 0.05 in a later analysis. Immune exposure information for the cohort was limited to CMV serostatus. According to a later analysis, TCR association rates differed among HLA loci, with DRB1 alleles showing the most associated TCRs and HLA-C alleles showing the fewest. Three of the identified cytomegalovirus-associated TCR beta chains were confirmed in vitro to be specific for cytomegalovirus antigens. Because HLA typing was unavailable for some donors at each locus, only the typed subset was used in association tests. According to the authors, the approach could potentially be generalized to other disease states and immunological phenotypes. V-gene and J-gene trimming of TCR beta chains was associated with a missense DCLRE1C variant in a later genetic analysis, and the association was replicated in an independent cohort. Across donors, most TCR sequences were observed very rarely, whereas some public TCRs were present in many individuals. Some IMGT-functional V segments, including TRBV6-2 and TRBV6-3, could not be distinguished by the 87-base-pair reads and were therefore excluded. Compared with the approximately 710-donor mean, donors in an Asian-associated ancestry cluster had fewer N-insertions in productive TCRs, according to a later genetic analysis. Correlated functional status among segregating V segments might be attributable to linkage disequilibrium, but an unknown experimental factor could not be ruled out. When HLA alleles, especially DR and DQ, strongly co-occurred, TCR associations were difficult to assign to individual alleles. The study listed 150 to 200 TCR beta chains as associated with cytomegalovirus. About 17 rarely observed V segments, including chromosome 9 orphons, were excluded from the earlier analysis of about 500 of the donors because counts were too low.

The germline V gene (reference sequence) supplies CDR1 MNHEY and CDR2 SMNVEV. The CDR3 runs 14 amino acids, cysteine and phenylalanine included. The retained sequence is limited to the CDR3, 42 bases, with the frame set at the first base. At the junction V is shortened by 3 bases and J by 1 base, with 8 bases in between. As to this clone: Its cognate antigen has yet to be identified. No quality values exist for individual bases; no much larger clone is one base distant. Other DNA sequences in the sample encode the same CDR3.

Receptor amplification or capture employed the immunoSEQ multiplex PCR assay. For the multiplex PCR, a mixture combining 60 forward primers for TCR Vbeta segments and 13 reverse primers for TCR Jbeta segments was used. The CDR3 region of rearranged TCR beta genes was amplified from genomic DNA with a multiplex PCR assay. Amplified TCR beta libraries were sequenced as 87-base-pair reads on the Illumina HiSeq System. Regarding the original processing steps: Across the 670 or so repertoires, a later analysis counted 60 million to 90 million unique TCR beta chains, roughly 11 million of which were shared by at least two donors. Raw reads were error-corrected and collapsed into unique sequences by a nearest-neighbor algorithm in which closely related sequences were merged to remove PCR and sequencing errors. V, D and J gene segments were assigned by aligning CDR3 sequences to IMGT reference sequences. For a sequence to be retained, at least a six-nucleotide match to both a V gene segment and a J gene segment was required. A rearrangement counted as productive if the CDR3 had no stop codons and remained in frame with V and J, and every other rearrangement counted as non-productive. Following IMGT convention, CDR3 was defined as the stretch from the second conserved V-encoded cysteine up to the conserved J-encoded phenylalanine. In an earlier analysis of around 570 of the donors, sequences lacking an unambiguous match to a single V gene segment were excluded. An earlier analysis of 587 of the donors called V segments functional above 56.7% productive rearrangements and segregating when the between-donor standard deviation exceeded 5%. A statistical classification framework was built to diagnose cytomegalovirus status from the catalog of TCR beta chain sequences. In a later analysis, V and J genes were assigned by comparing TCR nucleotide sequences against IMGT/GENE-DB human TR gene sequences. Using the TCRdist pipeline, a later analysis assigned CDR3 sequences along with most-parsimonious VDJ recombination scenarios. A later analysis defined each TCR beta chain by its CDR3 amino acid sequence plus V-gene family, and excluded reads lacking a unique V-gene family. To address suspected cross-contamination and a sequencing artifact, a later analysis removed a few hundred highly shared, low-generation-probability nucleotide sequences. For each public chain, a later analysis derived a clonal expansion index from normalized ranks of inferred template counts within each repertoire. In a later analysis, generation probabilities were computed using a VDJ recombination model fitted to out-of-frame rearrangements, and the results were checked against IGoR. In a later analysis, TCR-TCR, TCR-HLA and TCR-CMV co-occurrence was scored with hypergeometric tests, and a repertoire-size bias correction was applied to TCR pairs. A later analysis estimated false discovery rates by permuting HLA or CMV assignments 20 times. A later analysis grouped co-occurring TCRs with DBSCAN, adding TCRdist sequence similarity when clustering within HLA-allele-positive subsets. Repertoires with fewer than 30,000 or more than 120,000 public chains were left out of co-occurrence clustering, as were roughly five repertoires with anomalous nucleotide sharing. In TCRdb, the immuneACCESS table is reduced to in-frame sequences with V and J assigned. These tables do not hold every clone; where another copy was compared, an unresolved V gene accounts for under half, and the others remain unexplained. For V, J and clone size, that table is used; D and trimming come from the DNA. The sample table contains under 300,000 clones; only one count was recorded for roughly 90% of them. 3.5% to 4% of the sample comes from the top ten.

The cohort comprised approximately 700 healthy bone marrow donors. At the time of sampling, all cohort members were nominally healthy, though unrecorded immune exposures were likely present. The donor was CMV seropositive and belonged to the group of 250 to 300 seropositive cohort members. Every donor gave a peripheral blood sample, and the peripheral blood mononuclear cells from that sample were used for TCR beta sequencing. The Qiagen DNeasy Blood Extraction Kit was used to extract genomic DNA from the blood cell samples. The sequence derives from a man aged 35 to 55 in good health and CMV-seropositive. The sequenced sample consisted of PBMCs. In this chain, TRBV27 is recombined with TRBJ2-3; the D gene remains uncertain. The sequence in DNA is TGTGCCAGCAGTTTGTCGGTTGGCACAGATACGCAGTATTTT. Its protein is CASSLSVGTDTQYF.